Sequencing of this T cell receptor beta chain was carried out in a study of OX40 agonist ivuxolimab in advanced cancers. About the study: A partial response was reached by three patients: one with hepatocellular carcinoma and two with cutaneous melanoma.

Produced via immunoSEQ multiplex PCR; TCRdb's table is partial and in-frame only. The sample lists roughly 56,000 clones, around 88% seen once, with around 2.5% in the top ten. General study results and limits: Normalized T-cell clonal expansion was also low in a subset of nonresponders. On average, CD8+ T cells showed a greater number of expanded clones than CD4+.

On this clone itself: Its antigen is unidentified.

Germline CDR1 is KGHSH and CDR2 is LQKENI. This CDR3 has 15 residues. V lost 2 bases and J 3 bases, leaving 11 bases between the germline ends. The sample in question was CD4+ or CD8+ T cells sorted from blood, obtained in a trial of the OX40 agonist ivuxolimab. V gene TRBV18 combines with J gene TRBJ2-1, with unresolved D. This TCR derives from an adult with an advanced solid tumor such as melanoma, head and neck, liver or kidney cancer. The CDR3 here is CASSPGPPIYNEQFF. In DNA, the CDR3 is TGTGCCAGCTCACCAGGGCCGCCCATCTACAATGAGCAGTTCTTC.